These 2 T cell receptor beta chains were all obtained from the same sample, sequenced in a study of blood T cells in healthy people across ages. Using a J-beta primer mix together with a sample-barcoded 5' primer, a second PCR was run for roughly 6 to 12 cycles. TCRdb reprocessed the 5' RACE reads with MiXCR, giving one entry per CDR3 protein. In the table there are about 540,000 distinct CDR3 sequences, about 24% of which are singletons. These same data were also listed under a study on T cells of mothers and their children.

The sequenced sample was blood. Receptors originate from a boy aged 5 to 17 in good health.

The chain couples TRBV9 to TRBJ2-7, with D possibly matching TRBD1 (7 bases). In germline, CDR1 is SGDLS, CDR2 YYNGEE. With 4 bases removed from V and 0 bases from J, the gap between germline ends came to 14 bases. The CDR3 has 15 residues. CDR3 sequence: CASSPGGTASYEQYF. CDR3 sequence (DNA): TGTGCCAGCAGCCCTGGCGGGACAGCCTCCTACGAGCAGTACTTC.

This clonotype was counted at least ten times. The V gene is TRBV9, the J gene TRBJ2-1, with 10 bases identical to TRBD1. Germline V CDR1 and CDR2: SGDLS, YYNGEE. With V trimmed by 4 bases and J by 3 bases, 10 bases remained unmatched. The CDR3 totals 17 residues. Written as DNA, the CDR3 is TGTGCCAGCAGCTACTCCCTGGGACAGGGGATCTACAATGAGCAGTTCTTC. It encodes CASSYSLGQGIYNEQFF.